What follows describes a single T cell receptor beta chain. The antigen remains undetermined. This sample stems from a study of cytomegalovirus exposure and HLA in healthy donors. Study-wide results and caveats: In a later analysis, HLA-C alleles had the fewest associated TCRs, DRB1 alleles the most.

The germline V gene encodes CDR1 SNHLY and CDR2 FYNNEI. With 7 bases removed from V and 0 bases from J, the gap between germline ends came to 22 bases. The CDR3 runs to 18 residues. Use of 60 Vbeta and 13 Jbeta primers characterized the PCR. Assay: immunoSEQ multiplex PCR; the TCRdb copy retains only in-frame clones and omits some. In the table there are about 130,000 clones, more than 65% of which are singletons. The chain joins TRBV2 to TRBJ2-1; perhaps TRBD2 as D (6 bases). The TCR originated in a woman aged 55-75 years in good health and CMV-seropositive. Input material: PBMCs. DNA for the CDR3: TGTGCCAGCACCCGAAGCGTTAGCCGGGGGAGCTCCTACAATGAGCAGTTCTTC. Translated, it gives CASTRSVSRGSSYNEQFF.